The source of this T cell receptor beta chain is a study of cytomegalovirus exposure and HLA in healthy donors. Study as a whole: Out of 170 million or so T cells, an earlier analysis found some 110 million unique TCR beta sequences in total. Findings and caveats of the study: Later work found most CMV-associated TCR beta chains apparently HLA-restricted.

Regarding this clone: Antigen: not known.

Researchers ran the PCR with 60 Vbeta and 13 Jbeta primers. TCRdb's copy holds only in-frame clones and misses some; the assay was immunoSEQ multiplex PCR. The sample table includes roughly 220,000 clones. Germline V lookup: CDR1 SGDLS, CDR2 YYNGEE. The CDR3 consists of 14 residues. Trimming pared 6 bases from V and 0 bases from J, leaving 9 bases between. The material sequenced was PBMCs. This chain links TRBV9 with TRBJ2-2; possibly TRBD2 for D (5 bases). The clonotype originates from a girl aged 2-10 years in good health and CMV-seropositive. As DNA, the CDR3 is TGTGCCAGCAAGGTCGGGGCGAACACCGGGGAGCTGTTTTTT. It encodes CASKVGANTGELFF.